This T cell receptor beta chain was profiled in a study of control samples from healthy donors and cancer patients. Clones were read by immunoSEQ multiplex PCR, and TCRdb kept only the in-frame ones, dropping some. The sample has around 23,000 clones, around 85% seen once. The count of this clone is one. One junction end does not reproduce the germline sequence, and a read error may be involved. CDR3 length: 15 residues. In germline, CDR1 is SSHAT, CDR2 FNYEAQ (reference sequence). Specimen: PBMCs. This receptor was obtained from a man aged 60 to 69 with head and neck cancer. This chain uses TRBV7-7 with TRBJ2-2; 10 nucleotides agree with TRBD1. The DNA of the CDR3 is TGTGCTAGCAGCCCGACAGGGGGCGAGACCGGGGAGCTGTTTTTT. It is translated as CASSPTGGETGELFF.